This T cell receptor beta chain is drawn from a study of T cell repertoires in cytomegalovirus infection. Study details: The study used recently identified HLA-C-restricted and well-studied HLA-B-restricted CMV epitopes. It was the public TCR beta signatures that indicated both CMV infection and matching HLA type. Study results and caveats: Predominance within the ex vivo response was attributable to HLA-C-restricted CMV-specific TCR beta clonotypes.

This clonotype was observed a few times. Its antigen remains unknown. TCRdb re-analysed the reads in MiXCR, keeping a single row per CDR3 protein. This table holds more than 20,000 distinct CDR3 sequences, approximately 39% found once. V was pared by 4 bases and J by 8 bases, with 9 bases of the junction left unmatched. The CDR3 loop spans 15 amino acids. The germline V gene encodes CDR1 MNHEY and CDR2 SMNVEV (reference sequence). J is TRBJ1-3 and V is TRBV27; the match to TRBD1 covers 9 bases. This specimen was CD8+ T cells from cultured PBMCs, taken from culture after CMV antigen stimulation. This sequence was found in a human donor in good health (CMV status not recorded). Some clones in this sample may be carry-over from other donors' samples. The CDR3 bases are TGTGCCAGCAGTTCAACAGGGGGCCGGGGATACACCATATATTTT. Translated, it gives CASSSTGGRGYTIYF.